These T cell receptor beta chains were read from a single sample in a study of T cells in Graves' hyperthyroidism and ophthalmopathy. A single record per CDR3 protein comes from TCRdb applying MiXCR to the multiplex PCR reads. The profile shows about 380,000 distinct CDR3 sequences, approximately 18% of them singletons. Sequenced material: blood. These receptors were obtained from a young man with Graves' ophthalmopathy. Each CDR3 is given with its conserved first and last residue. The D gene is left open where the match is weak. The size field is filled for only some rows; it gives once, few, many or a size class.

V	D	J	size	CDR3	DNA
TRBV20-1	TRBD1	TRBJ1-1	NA	CSARVQGVVEAFF	TGCAGTGCTAGAGTACAGGGGGTGGTTGAAGCTTTCTTT
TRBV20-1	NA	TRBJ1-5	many	CSARPGGNQPQHF	TGCAGTGCTAGGCCTGGGGGCAATCAGCCCCAGCATTTT
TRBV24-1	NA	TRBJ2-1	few	CATSLRSSWDGHNEQFF	TGTGCCACCAGCCTCCGTTCGAGCTGGGACGGGCACAATGAGCAGTTCTTC
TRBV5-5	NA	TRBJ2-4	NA	CASSLSRAELLAKNIQYF	TGTGCCAGCAGCTTATCGAGGGCAGAACTGTTAGCCAAAAACATTCAGTACTTC
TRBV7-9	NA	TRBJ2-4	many	CASSLGVNIQYF	TGTGCCAGCAGCCTAGGCGTGAACATTCAGTACTTC
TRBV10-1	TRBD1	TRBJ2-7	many	CASSDPRTGGGEQYF	TGCGCCAGCAGTGACCCCCGGACAGGGGGAGGCGAGCAGTACTTC
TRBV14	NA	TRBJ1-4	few	CASSKGVGATNEKLFF	TGTGCCAGCAGCAAAGGGGTGGGAGCAACTAATGAAAAACTGTTTTTT
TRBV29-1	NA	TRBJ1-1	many	CSVRLIGGQNTEAFF	TGCAGCGTTCGGCTCATTGGAGGACAGAACACTGAAGCTTTCTTT
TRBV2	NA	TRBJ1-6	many	CASQSRGAYNSPLHF	TGTGCCAGTCAAAGCAGGGGCGCTTATAATTCACCCCTCCACTTT
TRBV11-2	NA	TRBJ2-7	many	CASRYLPIGIYEQYF	TGTGCCAGCCGCTACCTACCTATAGGAATCTACGAGCAGTACTTC
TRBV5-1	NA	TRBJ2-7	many	CASSDRDSGTYEQYF	TGCGCCAGCAGCGACCGGGACTCCGGCACCTACGAGCAGTACTTC
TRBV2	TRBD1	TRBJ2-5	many	CASRDSGTGTRGTQYF	TGTGCCAGCAGAGATTCCGGGACAGGGACACGAGGGACCCAGTACTTC
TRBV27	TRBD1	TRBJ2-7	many	CASGLQGIPYEQYF	TGTGCCAGCGGGTTACAGGGGATTCCTTACGAGCAGTACTTC
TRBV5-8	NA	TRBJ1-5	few	CASSSGRNGRRQPQHF	TGTGCCAGCAGCTCGGGACGAAATGGTAGGCGCCAGCCCCAGCATTTT
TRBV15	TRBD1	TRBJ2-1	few	CATSRDPTGVNEQFF	TGTGCCACCAGCAGAGATCCGACAGGGGTGAATGAGCAGTTCTTC
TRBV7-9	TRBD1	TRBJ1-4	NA	CARRTRDRHNEKLFF	TGTGCCAGGAGAACCCGGGACAGACATAATGAAAAACTGTTTTTT
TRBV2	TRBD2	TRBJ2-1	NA	CASSYSLTSGDYNEQFF	TGTGCCAGCAGTTACTCGTTAACTAGCGGCGACTACAATGAGCAGTTCTTC
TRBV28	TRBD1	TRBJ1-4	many	CASSPGQDATNEKLFF	TGTGCCAGCAGTCCGGGACAGGATGCAACTAATGAAAAACTGTTTTTT
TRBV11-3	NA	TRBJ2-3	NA	CASSVSFSKYTQYF	TGTGCCAGCAGCGTTAGCTTTTCCAAATATACGCAGTATTTT
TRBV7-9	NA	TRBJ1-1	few	CASSSMTDTEAFF	TGTGCCAGCAGCTCTATGACAGACACTGAAGCTTTCTTT
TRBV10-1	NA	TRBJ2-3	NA	CASSESGGRDTQYF	TGCGCCAGCAGTGAGTCGGGGGGGCGGGATACGCAGTATTTT
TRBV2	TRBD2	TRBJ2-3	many	CASSAPTSGGYTDTQYF	TGTGCCAGCAGCGCCCCTACTAGCGGGGGGTACACAGATACGCAGTATTTT
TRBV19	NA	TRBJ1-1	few	CAIRGDTEAFF	TGTGCCATCAGGGGCGACACTGAAGCTTTCTTT
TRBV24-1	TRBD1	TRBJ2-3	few	CATSADRTADTQYF	TGTGCCACCAGTGCGGACAGGACCGCAGATACGCAGTATTTT
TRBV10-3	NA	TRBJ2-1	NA	CAISETYRDPRGEQFF	TGTGCCATCAGTGAGACCTACAGGGATCCTAGGGGCGAGCAGTTCTTC
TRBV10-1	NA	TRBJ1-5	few	CASSASNQPQHF	TGCGCCAGCAGTGCCAGCAATCAGCCCCAGCATTTT
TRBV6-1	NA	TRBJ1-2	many	CASSKGRGYTF	TGTGCCAGCAGTAAAGGACGGGGCTACACCTTC
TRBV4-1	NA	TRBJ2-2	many	CASSQDLARTANTGELFF	TGCGCCAGCAGCCAAGATCTTGCGCGGACAGCCAACACCGGGGAGCTGTTTTTT